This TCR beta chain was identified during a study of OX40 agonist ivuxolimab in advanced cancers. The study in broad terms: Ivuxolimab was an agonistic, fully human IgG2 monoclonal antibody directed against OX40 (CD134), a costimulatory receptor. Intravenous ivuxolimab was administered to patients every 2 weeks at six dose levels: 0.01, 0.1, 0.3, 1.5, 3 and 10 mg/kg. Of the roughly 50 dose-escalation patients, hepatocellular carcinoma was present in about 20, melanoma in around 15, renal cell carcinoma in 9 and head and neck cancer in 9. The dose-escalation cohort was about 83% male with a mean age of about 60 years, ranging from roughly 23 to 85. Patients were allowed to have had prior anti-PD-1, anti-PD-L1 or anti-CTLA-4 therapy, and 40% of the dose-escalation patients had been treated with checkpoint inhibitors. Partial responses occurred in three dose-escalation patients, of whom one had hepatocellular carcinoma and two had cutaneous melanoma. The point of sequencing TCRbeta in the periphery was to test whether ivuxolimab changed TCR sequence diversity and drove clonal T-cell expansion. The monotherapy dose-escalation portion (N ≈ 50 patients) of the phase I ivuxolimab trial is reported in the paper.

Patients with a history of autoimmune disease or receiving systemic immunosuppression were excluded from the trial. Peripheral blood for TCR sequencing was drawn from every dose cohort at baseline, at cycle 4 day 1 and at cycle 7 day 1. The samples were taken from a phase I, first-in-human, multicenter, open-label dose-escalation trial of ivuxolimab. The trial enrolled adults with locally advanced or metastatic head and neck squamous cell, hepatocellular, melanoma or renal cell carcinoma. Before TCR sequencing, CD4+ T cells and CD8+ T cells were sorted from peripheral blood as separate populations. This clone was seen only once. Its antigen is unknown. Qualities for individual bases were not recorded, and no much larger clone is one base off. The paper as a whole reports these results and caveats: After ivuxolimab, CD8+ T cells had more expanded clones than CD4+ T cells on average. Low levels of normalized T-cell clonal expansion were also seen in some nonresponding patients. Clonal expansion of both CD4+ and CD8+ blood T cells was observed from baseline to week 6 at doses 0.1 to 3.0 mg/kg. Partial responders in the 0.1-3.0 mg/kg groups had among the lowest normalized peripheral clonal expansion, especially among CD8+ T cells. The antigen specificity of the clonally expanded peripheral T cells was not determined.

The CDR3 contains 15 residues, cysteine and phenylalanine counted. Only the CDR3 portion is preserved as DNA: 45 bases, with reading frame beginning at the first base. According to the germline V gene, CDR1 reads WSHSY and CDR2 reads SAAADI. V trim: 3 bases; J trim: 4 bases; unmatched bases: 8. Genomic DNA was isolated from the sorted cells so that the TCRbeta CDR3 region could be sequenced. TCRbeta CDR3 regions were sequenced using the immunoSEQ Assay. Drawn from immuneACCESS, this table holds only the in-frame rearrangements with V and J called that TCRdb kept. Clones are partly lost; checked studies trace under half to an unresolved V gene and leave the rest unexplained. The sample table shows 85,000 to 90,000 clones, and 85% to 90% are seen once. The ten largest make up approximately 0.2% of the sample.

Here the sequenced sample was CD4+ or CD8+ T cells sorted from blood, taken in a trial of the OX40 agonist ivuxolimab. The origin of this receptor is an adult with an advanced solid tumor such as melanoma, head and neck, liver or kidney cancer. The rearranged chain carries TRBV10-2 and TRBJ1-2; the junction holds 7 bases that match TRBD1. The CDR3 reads CASSEAGGVSYGYTF. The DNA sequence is TGCGCCAGCAGTGAAGCAGGGGGGGTCAGCTATGGCTACACCTTC.